The 23 T cell receptor beta chains listed next were all sequenced from one sample in a study of blood T cell repertoires in COVID-19. Profiling relied on immunoSEQ multiplex PCR, and the TCRdb table lists in-frame clones only, not all of them. In the table there are some 70,000 clones, roughly nine tenths of which are singletons. The sequencing sample was made of peripheral blood. The source of these receptors is a man in his fifties or sixties with active COVID-19.

The chain employs TRBV5-1 and TRBJ1-3, with a possible D match to TRBD1 (6 bases). From germline, CDR1 is SGHRS and CDR2 YFSETQ. The V end was cut by 4 bases, the J end by 2 bases, with 13 bases between. The CDR3 covers 15 residues. The CDR3 DNA reads TGCGCCAGCAGCCTAGGACAGTGGGCTGGAAACACCATATATTTT. It yields the protein CASSLGQWAGNTIYF.

The chain links TRBV5-5 to TRBJ2-7; TRBD1 matches at 8 bases. Germline CDR1 SGHKS, CDR2 YYEKEE (reference sequence). V trimming: 4 bases; J trimming: 2 bases; junction bases outside the gene matches: 11. CDR3 length: 16 residues. As DNA, the CDR3 is TGTGCCAGCAGCATATCCGGGACAGGAGTCCCCTACGAGCAGTACTTC. Its protein product is CASSISGTGVPYEQYF.

The chain employs TRBV21-1 and TRBJ2-2; the tabulated D call, TRBD2, remains unverified against the DNA. TRBV21-1 is a listed pseudogene. This CDR3 spans 18 amino acids. The CDR3 loop is CASSKESSGGANTGELFF. DNA of the CDR3: TGTGCCAGCAGCAAAGAGTCTAGCGGGGGGGCGAACACCGGGGAGCTGTTTTTT.

This clone appeared a few times. The chain has TRBV6-6 and TRBJ1-1; 8 bases align to TRBD1. CDR1 and CDR2 (germline): MNHNY, SVGAGI (reference sequence). The CDR3 covers 16 residues. Trimming at V came to 6 bases and at J to 6 bases, leaving 15 bases not matched to a gene. For the CDR3, the DNA is TGTGCCAGCAGGCCCGGACAGGGTTCCCCGATCTCTGAAGCTTTCTTT. It encodes CASRPGQGSPISEAFF.

V is TRBV9 and J is TRBJ2-1; no definite D call. The CDR3 runs 11 residues. Germline values: CDR1 SGDLS, CDR2 YYNGEE. Trimming removed 4 bases at V and 9 bases at J, with 8 bases between. This CDR3 reads CASSPGPEQFF. The DNA of the CDR3 is TGTGCCAGCAGCCCAGGCCCTGAGCAGTTCTTC.

The chain uses TRBV7-9 and TRBJ2-1; maybe TRBD1 (6 bases). The germline CDR1 and CDR2 sequences are SEHNR and FQNEAQ (reference sequence). The CDR3 is 13 residues long. The V and J ends lost 5 bases and 8 bases respectively, with 13 bases between them. The CDR3 loop is CASSEGQSDEQFF. The CDR3 region has the DNA TGTGCCAGCAGCGAAGGACAGTCCGATGAGCAGTTCTTC.

The chain combines TRBV7-2 with TRBJ1-1; a possible D gene is TRBD1 (6 bases). Between the trimmed V and J ends, which lost 6 bases and 7 bases, there was a span of 21 bases. The germline V gene encodes CDR1 SGHTA and CDR2 FQGNSA. The CDR3 is made up of 15 amino acids. For the CDR3, the DNA is TGTGCCAGCAGTGGACAATTTCAGGGGAGTCATGAAGCTTTCTTT. Residues: CASSGQFQGSHEAFF. The whole variable domain, filled in from reference TRBV7-2 and TRBJ1-1, reads GAGVSQSPSNKVTEKGKDVELRCDPISGHTALYWYRQSLGQGLEFLIYFQGNSAPDKSGLPSDRFSAERTGGSVSTLTIQRTQQEDSAVYLCASSGQFQGSHEAFFGQGTRLTVV.

This clone was observed a single time. The chain is built from TRBV11-3 and TRBJ2-1; 9 nucleotides align to TRBD1. CDR1 SGHNT and CDR2 YENEEA come from the germline V gene. The CDR3 has 16 amino acids. Trimming at V came to 5 bases and at J to 5 bases, leaving 10 bases not matched to a gene. The CDR3, as DNA: TGTGCCAGCAGCCTAGGGACAGGGACAACAAACAATGAGCAGTTCTTC. Residues: CASSLGTGTTNNEQFF.

The chain couples TRBV7-8 to TRBJ1-1; no clear D gene. CDR1 and CDR2 (germline): SGHVS, FQNEAQ. CDR3 length: 16 residues. Trimming shortened V by 4 bases and J by 6 bases, and 21 bases separated the two germline ends. CDR3 DNA: TGTGCCAGCAGCTACCTTAACCGAGGTTCGAGGGCTGAAGCTTTCTTT. The encoded protein is CASSYLNRGSRAEAFF. The complete variable domain, with remaining parts taken from reference TRBV7-8 and TRBJ1-1, reads GAGVSQSPRYKVAKRGQDVALRCDPISGHVSLFWYQQALGQGPEFLTYFQNEAQLDKSGLPSDRFFAERPEGSVSTLKIQRTQQEDSAVYLCASSYLNRGSRAEAFFGQGTRLTVV.

This clone was seen only once. The chain recombines TRBV18 with TRBJ1-3; D unclear. The CDR3 is made up of 17 amino acids. Trimming took off 2 bases at V and 7 bases at J, with 21 bases between the two ends. Germline lookup yields CDR1 KGHSH and CDR2 LQKENI. The CDR3 DNA is TGTGCCAGCTCACCAATGAGTCCAGTTCTGGCGGCGAACACCATATATTTT. Translation: CASSPMSPVLAANTIYF.

The chain combines TRBV12-3 or TRBV12-4 with TRBJ2-7, with 9 nucleotides matching TRBD1. This CDR3 spans 13 amino acids. The ends lost 5 bases at V and 7 bases at J; junction bases unmatched: 6. The DNA for the CDR3 is TGTGCCAGCAGTCGGGACAGGGTGGAGGAGCAGTACTTC. Amino acids: CASSRDRVEEQYF.

The genes are TRBV5-4 and TRBJ2-3, with 8 bases aligning to TRBD2. The CDR3 loop spans 15 amino acids. Per the germline V gene, CDR1 is SGHNT and CDR2 is YYREEE (reference sequence). V lost 5 bases, J lost 0 bases, and 5 bases stayed unmatched. The CDR3: CASRISGGSTDTQYF. For the CDR3, the DNA is TGTGCCAGCAGGATAAGCGGGGGAAGCACAGATACGCAGTATTTT.

The chain carries TRBV10-3 and TRBJ2-3; 14 bases match TRBD2. Looked up from germline, CDR1 is ENHRY and CDR2 is SYGVKD. J was trimmed by 0 bases and V by 11 bases; bases with no gene match: 16. The CDR3 is made up of 19 amino acids. Here the CDR3 reads CAVGSLWTSGGTSTDTQYF. The CDR3 DNA reads TGTGCCGTAGGTTCATTGTGGACTAGCGGGGGGACAAGCACAGATACGCAGTATTTT.

This clone was counted only a few times. The V and J genes are TRBV6-4 and TRBJ1-1; tentative D call: TRBD1 (6 bases). Germline values: CDR1 MRHNA, CDR2 SNTAGT. The length of the CDR3 is 14 residues. V was cut by 6 bases and J by 7 bases, with 18 bases left in between. The CDR3 loop reads CASRSGTLMGEAFF. The CDR3, as DNA: TGTGCCAGCAGATCCGGGACACTAATGGGTGAAGCTTTCTTT.

J is TRBJ2-1 and V is TRBV11-3; 9 nucleotides align to TRBD2. CDR1 and CDR2 (germline): SGHNT, YENEEA. The trim removed 3 bases at V and 6 bases at J, leaving 0 bases unmatched. The CDR3 covers 13 residues. The chain's CDR3 is CASSLRGGNEQFF. CDR3 in DNA: TGTGCCAGCAGCTTGCGGGGGGGCAATGAGCAGTTCTTC.

Written as DNA, the CDR3 is TGTGCCAAAGGCGGGAAAACTGATGAAGATACGCAGTATTTT. Protein product: CAKGGKTDEDTQYF. V is TRBV2 and J is TRBJ2-3; TRBD2 is a possible D gene (6 bases). Trimming took off 10 bases at V and 5 bases at J, with 19 bases between the two ends. Germline V gives CDR1 SNHLY, CDR2 FYNNEI. The CDR3 is made up of 14 amino acids. Together with reference TRBV2 and TRBJ2-3, the CDR3 gives the full variable domain: EPEVTQTPSHQVTQMGQEVILRCVPISNHLYFYWYRQILGQKVEFLVSFYNNEISEKSEIFDDQFSVERPDGSNFTLKIRSTKLEDSAMYFCAKGGKTDEDTQYFGPGTRLTVL.

The chain has TRBV24-1 and TRBJ2-2, with D unclear. Between the trimmed V and J ends, which lost 5 bases and 3 bases, there was a span of 9 bases. The CDR3 runs 14 residues. CDR1 KGHDR and CDR2 SFDVKD come from the germline V gene. The DNA of the CDR3 is TGTGCCACCAGTGCGGGTGGATACACCGGGGAGCTGTTTTTT. Protein: CATSAGGYTGELFF.

V gene TRBV5-1 combines with J gene TRBJ2-4; possible D gene TRBD2, 5 bases. Germline V gene lookup returns CDR1 SGHRS and CDR2 YFSETQ. The CDR3 totals 13 residues. Trimming stripped 0 bases from V and 7 bases from J, with 8 bases between. As DNA, the CDR3 is TGCGCCAGCAGCTTGGCCGGGGATAACATTCAGTACTTC. Its protein product is CASSLAGDNIQYF. The full variable domain, with the rest looked up from reference TRBV5-1 and TRBJ2-4, is KAGVTQTPRYLIKTRGQQVTLSCSPISGHRSVSWYQQTPGQGLQFLFEYFSETQRNKGNFPGRFSGRQFSNSRSEMNVSTLELGDSALYLCASSLAGDNIQYFGAGTRLSVL.

The chain combines TRBV20-1 with TRBJ2-5; 8 bases align to TRBD1. From germline, CDR1 is DFQATT and CDR2 SNEGSKA (reference sequence). V shed 3 bases, J shed 5 bases, and the junction held 11 bases outside the gene matches. The CDR3 runs to 15 residues. The CDR3 reads CSASLTRGRPETQYF. In DNA, the CDR3 is TGCAGTGCTAGTCTTACCAGGGGGCGCCCTGAGACCCAGTACTTC.

The V and J genes are TRBV11-2 and TRBJ1-1; 9 nucleotides agree with TRBD1. Looked up from germline, CDR1 is SGHAT and CDR2 is FQNNGV. CDR3 length equals 15 residues. J gave up 3 bases and V 5 bases, and 7 bases lay outside the gene matches. The CDR3 DNA follows: TGTGCCAGCAGCCCGATTTGGACAGGGGACACTGAAGCTTTCTTT. Protein sequence: CASSPIWTGDTEAFF.

The rearrangement uses TRBV10-3 and TRBJ2-7, with a tentative D call TRBD1 (5 bases). The CDR3 totals 15 residues. With 0 bases removed from V and 4 bases from J, the gap between germline ends came to 13 bases. CDR1 and CDR2 (germline): ENHRY, SYGVKD. In DNA, the CDR3 is TGTGCCATCAGTGAGTCGTATGACAGAAAATACGAGCAGTACTTC. Its translation: CAISESYDRKYEQYF.

The V call is TRBV5-1, the J call TRBJ1-1, with a possible D match to TRBD1 (6 bases). The CDR3 has 15 residues. The germline gives CDR1 SGHRS, CDR2 YFSETQ. The V end was cut by 4 bases, the J end by 0 bases, with 13 bases between. The CDR3 sequence is CASSLDRAMNTEAFF. The CDR3 nucleotides are TGCGCCAGCAGCCTGGACAGAGCCATGAACACTGAAGCTTTCTTT.

This chain joins TRBV10-1 and TRBJ1-1; D may be TRBD1 (5 bases). There are 13 residues in the CDR3. Trimming stripped 6 bases from V and 0 bases from J, with 8 bases between. Germline V CDR1 and CDR2: WNHNN, SYGVQD (reference sequence). As DNA, the CDR3 is TGCGCCAGCAGGACAGATATGAACACTGAAGCTTTCTTT. Translated, it gives CASRTDMNTEAFF.